This TCR beta chain was found in a study of blood T cell repertoires in COVID-19. The overall study: The United States, Italy and Spain were the sources of the acute and convalescent COVID-19 samples. From T cells, B-cell-depleted T cells, or PBMCs came the material, which was cDNA or gDNA.

Recruitment covered about two dozen US areas and drew participants whose ages spanned roughly 18 to 90 years. J gave up 7 bases and V 5 bases, and 2 bases lay outside the gene matches. The CDR3 totals 13 residues. Germline CDR1 is LNHDA and CDR2 is SQIVND (reference sequence). In the original analysis: Estimation of nucleated cell counts relied on the amplification of reference gene primers. The assay was immunoSEQ multiplex PCR, and TCRdb's table has in-frame clones only and misses some. V, J and clone size reflect that table, while D and trimming were determined from the DNA. The sample lists about 150,000 clones, approximately 80% occurring once.

The sample consisted of PBMCs or T cells enriched from blood (not recorded which). The receptor was isolated from a man aged 50 or older who had recovered from COVID-19. The chain uses TRBV19 and TRBJ1-6; 7 bases map to TRBD1. This CDR3 is CASSSGGNSPLHF. CDR3 nucleotide sequence: TGTGCCAGTAGTTCAGGGGGAAATTCACCCCTCCACTTT.